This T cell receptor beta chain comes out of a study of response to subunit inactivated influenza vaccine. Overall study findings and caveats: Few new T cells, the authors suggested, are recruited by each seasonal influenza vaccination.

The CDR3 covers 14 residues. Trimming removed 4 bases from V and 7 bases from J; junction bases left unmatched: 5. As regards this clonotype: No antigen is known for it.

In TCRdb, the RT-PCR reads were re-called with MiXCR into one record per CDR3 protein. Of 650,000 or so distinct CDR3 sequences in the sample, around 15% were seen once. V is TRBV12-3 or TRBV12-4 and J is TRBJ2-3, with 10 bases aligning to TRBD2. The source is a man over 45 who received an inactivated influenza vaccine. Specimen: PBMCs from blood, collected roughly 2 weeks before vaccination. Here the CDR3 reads CASSSLAGVHTQYF. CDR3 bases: TGTGCCAGCAGTTCGCTAGCGGGAGTGCATACGCAGTATTTT.